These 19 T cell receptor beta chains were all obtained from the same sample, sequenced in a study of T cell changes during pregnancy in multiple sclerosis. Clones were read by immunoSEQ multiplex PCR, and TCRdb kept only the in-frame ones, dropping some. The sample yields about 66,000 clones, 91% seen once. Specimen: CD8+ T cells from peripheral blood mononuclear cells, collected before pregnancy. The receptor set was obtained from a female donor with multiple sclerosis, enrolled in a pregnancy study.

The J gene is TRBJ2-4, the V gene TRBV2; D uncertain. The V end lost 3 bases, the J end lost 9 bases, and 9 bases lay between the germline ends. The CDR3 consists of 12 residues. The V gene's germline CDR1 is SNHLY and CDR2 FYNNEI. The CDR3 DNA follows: TGTGCCAGCAGTGACAGTCGGGTCATTCAGTACTTC. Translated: CASSDSRVIQYF.

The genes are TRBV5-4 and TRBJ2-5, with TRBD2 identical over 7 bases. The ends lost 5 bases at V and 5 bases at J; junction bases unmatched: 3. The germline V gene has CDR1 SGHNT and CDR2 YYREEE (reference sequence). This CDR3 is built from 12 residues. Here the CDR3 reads CASSWGGETQYF. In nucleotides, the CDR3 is TGTGCCAGCAGTTGGGGGGGGGAGACCCAGTACTTC.

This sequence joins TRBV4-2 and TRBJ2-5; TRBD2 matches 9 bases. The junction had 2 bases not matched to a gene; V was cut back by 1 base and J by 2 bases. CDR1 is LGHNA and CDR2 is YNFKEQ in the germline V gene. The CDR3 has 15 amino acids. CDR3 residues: CASSQVAGEQETQYF. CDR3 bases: TGTGCCAGCAGCCAAGTAGCGGGGGAACAAGAGACCCAGTACTTC.

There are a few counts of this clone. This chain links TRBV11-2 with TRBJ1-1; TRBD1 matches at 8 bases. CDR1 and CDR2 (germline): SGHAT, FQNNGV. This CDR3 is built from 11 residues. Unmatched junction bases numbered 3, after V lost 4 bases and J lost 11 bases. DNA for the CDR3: TGTGCCAGCAGCTCGACAGGGGACGCTTTCTTT. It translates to CASSSTGDAFF.

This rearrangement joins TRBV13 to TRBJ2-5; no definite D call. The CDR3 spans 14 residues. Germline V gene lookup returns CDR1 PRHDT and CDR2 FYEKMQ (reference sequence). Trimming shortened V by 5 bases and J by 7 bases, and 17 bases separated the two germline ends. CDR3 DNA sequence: TGTGCCAGCAGCCCGCGGAGACGATCGGGGACCCAGTACTTC. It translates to CASSPRRRSGTQYF. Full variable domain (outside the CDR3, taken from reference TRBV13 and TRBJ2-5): AAGVIQSPRHLIKEKRETATLKCYPIPRHDTVYWYQQGPGQDPQFLISFYEKMQSDKGSIPDRFSAQQFSDYHSELNMSSLELGDSALYFCASSPRRRSGTQYFGPGTRLLVL.

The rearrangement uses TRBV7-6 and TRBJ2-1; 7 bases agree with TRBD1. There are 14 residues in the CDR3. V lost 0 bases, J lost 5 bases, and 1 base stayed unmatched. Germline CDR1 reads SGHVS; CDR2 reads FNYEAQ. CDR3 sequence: CASSLAGQHNEQFF. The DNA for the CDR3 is TGTGCCAGCAGCTTAGCGGGACAGCACAATGAGCAGTTCTTC.

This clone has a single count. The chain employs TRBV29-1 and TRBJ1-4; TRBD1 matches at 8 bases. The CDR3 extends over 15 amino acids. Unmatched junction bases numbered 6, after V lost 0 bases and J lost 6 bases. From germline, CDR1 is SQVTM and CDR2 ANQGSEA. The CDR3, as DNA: TGCAGCGTTGAAGATCTTCAGGGGGCGGATGAAAAACTGTTTTTT. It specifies CSVEDLQGADEKLFF.

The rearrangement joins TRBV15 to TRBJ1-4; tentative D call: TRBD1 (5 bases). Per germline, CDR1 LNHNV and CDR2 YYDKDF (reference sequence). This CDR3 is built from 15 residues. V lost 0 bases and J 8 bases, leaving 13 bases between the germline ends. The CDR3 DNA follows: TGTGCCACCAGCAGAGACAGACAGCTAGAGGAAAAACTGTTTTTT. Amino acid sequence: CATSRDRQLEEKLFF.

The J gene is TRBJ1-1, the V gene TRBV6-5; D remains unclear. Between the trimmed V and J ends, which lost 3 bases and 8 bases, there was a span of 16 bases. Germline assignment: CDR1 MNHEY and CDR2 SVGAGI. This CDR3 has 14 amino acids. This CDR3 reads CASSYSGTGEEAFF. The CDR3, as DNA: TGTGCCAGCAGTTATTCAGGAACTGGGGAGGAAGCTTTCTTT.

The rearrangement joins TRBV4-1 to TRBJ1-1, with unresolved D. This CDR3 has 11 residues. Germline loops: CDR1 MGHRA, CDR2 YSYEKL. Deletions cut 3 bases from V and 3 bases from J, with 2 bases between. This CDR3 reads CASSHYTEAFF. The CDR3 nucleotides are TGCGCCAGCAGCCACTACACTGAAGCTTTCTTT.

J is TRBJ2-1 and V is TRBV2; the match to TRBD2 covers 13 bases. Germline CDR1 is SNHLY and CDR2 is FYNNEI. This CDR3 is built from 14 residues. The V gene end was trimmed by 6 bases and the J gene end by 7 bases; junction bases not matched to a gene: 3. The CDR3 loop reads CASRGLAGTNEQFF. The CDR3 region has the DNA TGTGCCAGCAGGGGACTAGCGGGGACAAATGAGCAGTTCTTC.

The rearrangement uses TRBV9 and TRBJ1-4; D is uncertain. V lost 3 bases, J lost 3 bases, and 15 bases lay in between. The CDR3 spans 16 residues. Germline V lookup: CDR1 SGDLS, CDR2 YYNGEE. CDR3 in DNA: TGTGCCAGCAGCGATGATCAGGCTGCAGCTAATGAAAAACTGTTTTTT. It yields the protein CASSDDQAAANEKLFF.

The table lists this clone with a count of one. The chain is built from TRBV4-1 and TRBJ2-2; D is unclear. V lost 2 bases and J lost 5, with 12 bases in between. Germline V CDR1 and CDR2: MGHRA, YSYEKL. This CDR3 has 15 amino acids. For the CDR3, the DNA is TGCGCCAGCAGCCAATTGGTCAGAAATACCGGGGAGCTGTTTTTT. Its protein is CASSQLVRNTGELFF.

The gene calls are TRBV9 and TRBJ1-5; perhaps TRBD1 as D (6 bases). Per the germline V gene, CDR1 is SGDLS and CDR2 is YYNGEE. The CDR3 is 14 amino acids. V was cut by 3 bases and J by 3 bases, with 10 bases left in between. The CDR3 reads CASSASGANQPQHF. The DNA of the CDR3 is TGTGCCAGCAGCGCCTCAGGGGCCAATCAGCCCCAGCATTTT.

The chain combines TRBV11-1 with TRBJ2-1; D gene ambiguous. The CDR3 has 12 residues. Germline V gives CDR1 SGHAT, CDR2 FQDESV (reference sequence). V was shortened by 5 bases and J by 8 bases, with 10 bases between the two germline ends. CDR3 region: CASSLESDEQFF. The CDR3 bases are TGTGCCAGCAGCCTCGAGTCTGATGAGCAGTTCTTC.

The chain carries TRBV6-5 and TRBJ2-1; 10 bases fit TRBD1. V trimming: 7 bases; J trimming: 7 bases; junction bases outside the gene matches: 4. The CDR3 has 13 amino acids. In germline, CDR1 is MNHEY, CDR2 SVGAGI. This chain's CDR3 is CASTGQGGNEQFF. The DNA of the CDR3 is TGTGCCAGCACCGGACAGGGGGGTAATGAGCAGTTCTTC.

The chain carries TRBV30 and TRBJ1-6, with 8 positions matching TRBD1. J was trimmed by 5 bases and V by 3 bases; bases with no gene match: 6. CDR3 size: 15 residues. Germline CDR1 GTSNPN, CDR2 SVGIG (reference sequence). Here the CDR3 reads CAWSLTGANNSPLHF. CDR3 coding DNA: TGTGCCTGGAGCCTGACAGGGGCTAATAATTCACCCCTCCACTTT.

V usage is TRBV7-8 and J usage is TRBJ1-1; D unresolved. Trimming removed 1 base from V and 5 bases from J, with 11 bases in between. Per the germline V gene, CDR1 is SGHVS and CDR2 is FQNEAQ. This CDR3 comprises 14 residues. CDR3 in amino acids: CASSLELGGTEAFF. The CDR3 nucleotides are TGTGCCAGCAGCTTAGAGTTGGGAGGGACTGAAGCTTTCTTT.

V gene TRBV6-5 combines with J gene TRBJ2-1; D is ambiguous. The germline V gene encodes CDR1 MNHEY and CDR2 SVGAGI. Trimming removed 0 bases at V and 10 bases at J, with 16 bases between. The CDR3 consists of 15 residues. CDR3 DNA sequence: TGTGCCAGCAGTTACTCTAATCCCTCTCTAGACGAGCAGTTCTTC. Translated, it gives CASSYSNPSLDEQFF.